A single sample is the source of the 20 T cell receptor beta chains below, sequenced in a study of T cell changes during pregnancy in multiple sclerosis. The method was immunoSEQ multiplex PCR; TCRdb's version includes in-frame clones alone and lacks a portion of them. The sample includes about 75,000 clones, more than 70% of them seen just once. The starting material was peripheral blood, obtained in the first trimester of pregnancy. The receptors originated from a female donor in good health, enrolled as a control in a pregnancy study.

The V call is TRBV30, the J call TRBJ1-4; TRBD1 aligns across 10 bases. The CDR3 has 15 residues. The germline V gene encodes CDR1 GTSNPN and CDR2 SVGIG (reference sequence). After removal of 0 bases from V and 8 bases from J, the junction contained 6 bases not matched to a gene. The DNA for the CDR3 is TGTGCCTGGAGTGTACAGGGGACAGGGGCCGAAAAACTGTTTTTT. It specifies CAWSVQGTGAEKLFF.

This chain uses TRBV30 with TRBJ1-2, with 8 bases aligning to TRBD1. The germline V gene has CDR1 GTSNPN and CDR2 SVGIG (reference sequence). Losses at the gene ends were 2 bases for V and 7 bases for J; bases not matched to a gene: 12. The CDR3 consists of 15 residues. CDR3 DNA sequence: TGTGCCTGGAGTCCGACAGGGGCGATTAAGTTTGGCTACACCTTC. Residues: CAWSPTGAIKFGYTF.

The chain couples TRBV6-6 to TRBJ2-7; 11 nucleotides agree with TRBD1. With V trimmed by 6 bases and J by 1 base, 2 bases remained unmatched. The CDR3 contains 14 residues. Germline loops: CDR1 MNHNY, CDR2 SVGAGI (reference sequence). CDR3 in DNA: TGTGCCAGCAGGGGGACAGGGGGTTCCTACGAGCAGTACTTC. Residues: CASRGTGGSYEQYF.

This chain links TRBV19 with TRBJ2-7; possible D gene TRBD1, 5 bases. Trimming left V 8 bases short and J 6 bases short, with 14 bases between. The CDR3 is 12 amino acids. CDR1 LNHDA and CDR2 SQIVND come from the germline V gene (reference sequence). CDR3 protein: CASGKGASEQYF. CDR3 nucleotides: TGTGCCAGTGGAAAAGGGGCCTCCGAGCAGTACTTC.

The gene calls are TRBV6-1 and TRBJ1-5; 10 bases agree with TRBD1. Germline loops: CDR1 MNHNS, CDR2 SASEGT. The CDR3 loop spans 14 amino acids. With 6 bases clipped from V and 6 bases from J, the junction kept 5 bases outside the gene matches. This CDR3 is CASRLGQGGQPQHF. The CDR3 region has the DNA TGTGCCAGCAGGCTTGGACAGGGGGGTCAGCCCCAGCATTTT.

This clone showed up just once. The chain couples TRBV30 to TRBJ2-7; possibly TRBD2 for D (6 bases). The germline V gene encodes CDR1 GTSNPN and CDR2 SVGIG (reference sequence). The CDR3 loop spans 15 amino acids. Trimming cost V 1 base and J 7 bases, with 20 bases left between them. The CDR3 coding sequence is TGTGCCTGGAGTGAAGGCAGGGAGGTTCTAAGGGAGCAGTACTTC. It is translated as CAWSEGREVLREQYF.

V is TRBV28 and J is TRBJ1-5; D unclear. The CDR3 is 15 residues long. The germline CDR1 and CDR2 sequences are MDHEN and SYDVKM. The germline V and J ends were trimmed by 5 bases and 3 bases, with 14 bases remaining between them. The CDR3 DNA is TGTGCCAGCAGTCTCCCCAGTGGCCCCAATCAGCCCCAGCATTTT. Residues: CASSLPSGPNQPQHF. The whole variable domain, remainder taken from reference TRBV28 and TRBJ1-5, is DVKVTQSSRYLVKRTGEKVFLECVQDMDHENMFWYRQDPGLGLRLIYFSYDVKMKEKGDIPEGYSVSREKKERFSLILESASTNQTSMYLCASSLPSGPNQPQHFGDGTRLSIL.

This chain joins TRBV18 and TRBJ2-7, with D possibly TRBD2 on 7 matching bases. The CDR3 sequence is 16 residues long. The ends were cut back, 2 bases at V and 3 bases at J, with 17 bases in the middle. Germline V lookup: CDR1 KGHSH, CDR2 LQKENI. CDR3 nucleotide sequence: TGTGCCAGCTCACCAGTGGTAGGGGGGGGAGACTACGAGCAGTACTTC. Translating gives CASSPVVGGGDYEQYF.

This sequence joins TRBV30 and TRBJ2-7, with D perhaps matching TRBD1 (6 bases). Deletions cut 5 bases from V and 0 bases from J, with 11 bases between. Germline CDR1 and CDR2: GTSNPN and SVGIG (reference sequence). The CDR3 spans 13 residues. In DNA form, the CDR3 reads TGTGCCTGGGGGGGACATAGCTCCTACGAGCAGTACTTC. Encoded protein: CAWGGHSSYEQYF. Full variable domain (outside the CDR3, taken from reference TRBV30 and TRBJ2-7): SQTIHQWPATLVQPVGSPLSLECTVEGTSNPNLYWYRQAAGRGLQLLFYSVGIGQISSEVPQNLSASRPQDRQFILSSKKLLLSDSGFYLCAWGGHSSYEQYFGPGTRLTVT.

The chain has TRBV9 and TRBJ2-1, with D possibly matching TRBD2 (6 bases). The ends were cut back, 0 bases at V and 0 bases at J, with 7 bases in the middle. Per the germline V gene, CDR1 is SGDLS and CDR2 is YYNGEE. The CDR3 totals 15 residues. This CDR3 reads CASSVVGGSYNEQFF. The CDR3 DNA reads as TGTGCCAGCAGCGTAGTGGGAGGCTCCTACAATGAGCAGTTCTTC.

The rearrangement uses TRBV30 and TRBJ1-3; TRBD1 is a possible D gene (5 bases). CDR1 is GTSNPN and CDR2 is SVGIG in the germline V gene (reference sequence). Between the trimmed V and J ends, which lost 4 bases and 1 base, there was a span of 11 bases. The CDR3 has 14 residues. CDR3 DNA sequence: TGTGCCTGGACTCCCAGGGAATCTGGAAACACCATATATTTT. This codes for CAWTPRESGNTIYF.

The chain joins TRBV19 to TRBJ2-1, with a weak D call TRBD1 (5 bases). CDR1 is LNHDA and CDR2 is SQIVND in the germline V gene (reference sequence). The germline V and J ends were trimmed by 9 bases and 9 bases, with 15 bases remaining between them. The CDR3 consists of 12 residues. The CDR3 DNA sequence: TGTGCCAGCGCAGGGTATAGGGGTGAGCAGTTCTTC. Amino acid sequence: CASAGYRGEQFF.

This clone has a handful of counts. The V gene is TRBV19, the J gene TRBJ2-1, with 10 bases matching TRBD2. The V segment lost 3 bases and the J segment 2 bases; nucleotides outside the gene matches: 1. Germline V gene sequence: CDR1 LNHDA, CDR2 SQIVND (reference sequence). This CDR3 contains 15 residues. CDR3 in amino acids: CASSITSGAYNEQFF. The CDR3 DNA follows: TGTGCCAGTAGTATCACTAGCGGGGCCTACAATGAGCAGTTCTTC.

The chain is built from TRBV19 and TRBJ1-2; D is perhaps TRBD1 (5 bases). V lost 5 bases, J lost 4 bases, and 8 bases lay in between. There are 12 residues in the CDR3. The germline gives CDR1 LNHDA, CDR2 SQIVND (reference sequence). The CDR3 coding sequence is TGTGCCAGTAGTCCGGACACCTATGGCTACACCTTC. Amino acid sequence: CASSPDTYGYTF.

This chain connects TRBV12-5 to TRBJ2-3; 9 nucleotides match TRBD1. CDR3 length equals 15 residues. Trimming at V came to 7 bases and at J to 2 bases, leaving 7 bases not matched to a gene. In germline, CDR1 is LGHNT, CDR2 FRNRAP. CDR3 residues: CASVSGTGTTDTQYF. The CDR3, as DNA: TGTGCTAGTGTTTCCGGGACAGGGACCACAGATACGCAGTATTTT. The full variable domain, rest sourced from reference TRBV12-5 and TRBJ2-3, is DARVTQTPRHKVTEMGQEVTMRCQPILGHNTVFWYRQTMMQGLELLAYFRNRAPLDDSGMPKDRFSAEMPDATLATLKIQPSEPRDSAVYFCASVSGTGTTDTQYFGPGTRLTVL.

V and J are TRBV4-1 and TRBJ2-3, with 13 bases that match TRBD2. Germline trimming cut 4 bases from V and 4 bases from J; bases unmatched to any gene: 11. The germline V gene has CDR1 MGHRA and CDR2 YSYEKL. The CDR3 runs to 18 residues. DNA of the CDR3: TGCGCCAGCAGCCCGATAAACTTACTAGCGGGGGGGCCAGATACGCAGTATTTT. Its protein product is CASSPINLLAGGPDTQYF.

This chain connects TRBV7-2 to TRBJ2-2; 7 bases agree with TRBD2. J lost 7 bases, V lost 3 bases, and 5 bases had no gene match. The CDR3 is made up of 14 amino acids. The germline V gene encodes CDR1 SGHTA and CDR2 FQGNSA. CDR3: CASSFGLADGELFF. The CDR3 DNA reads TGTGCCAGCAGCTTCGGCCTAGCGGACGGGGAGCTGTTTTTT.

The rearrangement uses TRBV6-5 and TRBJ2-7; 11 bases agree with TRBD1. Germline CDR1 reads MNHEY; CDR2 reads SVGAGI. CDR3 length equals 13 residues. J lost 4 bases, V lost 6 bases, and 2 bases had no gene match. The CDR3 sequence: CASSRDRGYEQYF. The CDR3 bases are TGTGCCAGCAGCCGGGACAGGGGGTACGAGCAGTACTTC.

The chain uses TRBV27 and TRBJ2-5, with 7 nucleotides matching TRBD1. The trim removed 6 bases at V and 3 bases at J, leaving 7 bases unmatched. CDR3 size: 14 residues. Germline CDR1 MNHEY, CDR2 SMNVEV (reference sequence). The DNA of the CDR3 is TGTGCCAGCAGGCGACAGGGTAGGGAAGAGACCCAGTACTTC. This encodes CASRRQGREETQYF.

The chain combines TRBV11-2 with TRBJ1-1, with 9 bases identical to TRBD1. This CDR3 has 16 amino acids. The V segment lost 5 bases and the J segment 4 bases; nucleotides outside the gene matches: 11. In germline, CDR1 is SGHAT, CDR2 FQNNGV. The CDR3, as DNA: TGTGCCAGCAGCGACAGAACAGGGGGCTTAGGCACTGAAGCTTTCTTT. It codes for CASSDRTGGLGTEAFF.